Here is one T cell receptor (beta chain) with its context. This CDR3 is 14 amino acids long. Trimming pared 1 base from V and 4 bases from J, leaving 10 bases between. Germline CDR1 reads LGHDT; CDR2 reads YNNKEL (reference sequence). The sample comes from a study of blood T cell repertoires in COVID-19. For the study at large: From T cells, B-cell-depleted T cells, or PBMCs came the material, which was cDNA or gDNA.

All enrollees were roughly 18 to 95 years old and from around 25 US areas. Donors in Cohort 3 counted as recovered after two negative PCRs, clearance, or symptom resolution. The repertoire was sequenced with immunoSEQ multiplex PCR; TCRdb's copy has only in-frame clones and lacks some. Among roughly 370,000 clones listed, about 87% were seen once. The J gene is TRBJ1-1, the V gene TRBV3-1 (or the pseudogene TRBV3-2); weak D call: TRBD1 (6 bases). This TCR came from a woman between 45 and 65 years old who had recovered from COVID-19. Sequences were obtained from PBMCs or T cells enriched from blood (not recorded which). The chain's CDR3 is CASSQAGVRTEAFF. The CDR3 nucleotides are TGTGCCAGCAGCCAAGCAGGGGTCCGCACTGAAGCTTTCTTT.